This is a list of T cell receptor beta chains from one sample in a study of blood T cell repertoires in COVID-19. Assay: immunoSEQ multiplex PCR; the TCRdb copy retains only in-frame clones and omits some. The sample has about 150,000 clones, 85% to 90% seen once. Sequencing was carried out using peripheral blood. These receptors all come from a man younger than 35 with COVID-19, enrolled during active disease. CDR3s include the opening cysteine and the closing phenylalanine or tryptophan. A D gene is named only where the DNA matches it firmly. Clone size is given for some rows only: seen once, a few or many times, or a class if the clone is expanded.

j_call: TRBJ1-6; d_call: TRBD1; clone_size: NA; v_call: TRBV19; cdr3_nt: TGTGCCAGTAGTATTACAGGGGCGCCTTGGAATTCACCCCTCCACTTT; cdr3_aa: CASSITGAPWNSPLHF
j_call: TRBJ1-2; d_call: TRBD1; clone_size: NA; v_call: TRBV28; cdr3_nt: TGTGCCAGCAGTGGGACAGGGGGCGACTATGGCTACACCTTC; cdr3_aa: CASSGTGGDYGYTF
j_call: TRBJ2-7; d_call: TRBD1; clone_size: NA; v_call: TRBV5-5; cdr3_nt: TGTGCCAGCAGCTTGGTATCAGGGGGATCCTACGAGCAGTACTTC; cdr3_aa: CASSLVSGGSYEQYF
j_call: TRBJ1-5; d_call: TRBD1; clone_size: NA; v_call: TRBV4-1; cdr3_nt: TGCGCCAGCAGCCCTAGCCCGGGACAGTATAGGCTGCCCCAGCATTTT; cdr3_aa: CASSPSPGQYRLPQHF
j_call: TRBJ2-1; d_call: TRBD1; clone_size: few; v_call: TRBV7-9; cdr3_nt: TGTGCCAGCAGCCGGACAGGCTACAATGAGCAGTTCTTC; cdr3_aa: CASSRTGYNEQFF
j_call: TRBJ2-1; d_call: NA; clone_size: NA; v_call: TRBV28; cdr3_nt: TGTGCCAGCAGTTCCTATCGCCAGGGGTCCAATGAGCAGTTCTTC; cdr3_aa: CASSSYRQGSNEQFF
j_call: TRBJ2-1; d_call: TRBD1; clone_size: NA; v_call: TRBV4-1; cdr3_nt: TGCGCCAGCAGCGGAAGGACGGGACAGGGGAACAATGAGCAGTTCTTC; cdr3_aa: CASSGRTGQGNNEQFF
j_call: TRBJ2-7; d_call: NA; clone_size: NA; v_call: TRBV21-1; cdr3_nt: TGTGCCAGCAGCGGAGGGAGGGACCGCCCAACCTACGAGCAGTACTTC; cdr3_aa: CASSGGRDRPTYEQYF
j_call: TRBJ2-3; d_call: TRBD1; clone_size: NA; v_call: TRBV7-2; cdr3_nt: TGTGCCAGCAGCTCCCGGGACAGGGAGGGTTCCACAGATACGCAGTATTTT; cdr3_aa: CASSSRDREGSTDTQYF
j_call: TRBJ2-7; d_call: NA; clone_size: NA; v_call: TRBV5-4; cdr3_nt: TGTGCCAGCAGCTTGGATTATGAGACTTTTCCGGAGGAGCAGTACTTC; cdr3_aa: CASSLDYETFPEEQYF
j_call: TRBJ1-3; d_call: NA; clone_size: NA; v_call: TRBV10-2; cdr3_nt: TGCGCCAGCAGTGAGCCCTGGGTTACAGGGCCTGGAAACACCATATATTTT; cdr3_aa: CASSEPWVTGPGNTIYF
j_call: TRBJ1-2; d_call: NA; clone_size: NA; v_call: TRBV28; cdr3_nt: TGTGCCAGCAGTCCAGGGTATGGCTACACCTTC; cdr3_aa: CASSPGYGYTF
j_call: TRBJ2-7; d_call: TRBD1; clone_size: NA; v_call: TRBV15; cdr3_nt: TGTGCCACCAGTCGAACAGGGGGCTACGAGCAGTACTTC; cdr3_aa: CATSRTGGYEQYF
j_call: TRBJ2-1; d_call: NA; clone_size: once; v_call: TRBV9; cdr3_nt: TGTGCCAGCAACCCGGAGGGTTCCTACAATGAGCAGTTCTTC; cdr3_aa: CASNPEGSYNEQFF
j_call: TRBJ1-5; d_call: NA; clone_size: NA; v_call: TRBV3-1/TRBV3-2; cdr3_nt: TGTGCCAGCAGCCCTTTTATGAGGCAGCCCCAGCATTTT; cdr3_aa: CASSPFMRQPQHF
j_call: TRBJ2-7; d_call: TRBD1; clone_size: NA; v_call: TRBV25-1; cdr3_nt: TGTGCCAGCAGTGGTCGAGAGGGGGCTCCCTACGAGCAGTACTTC; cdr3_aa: CASSGREGAPYEQYF
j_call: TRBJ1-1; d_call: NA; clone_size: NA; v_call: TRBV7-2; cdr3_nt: TGTGCCAGCAGCTTATTGGCAGGGGCGAACACTGAAGCTTTCTTT; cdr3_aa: CASSLLAGANTEAFF
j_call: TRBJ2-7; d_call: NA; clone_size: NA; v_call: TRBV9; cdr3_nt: TGTGCCAGCAGCTCACCAGGGGGGTCCTACGAGCAGTACTTC; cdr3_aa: CASSSPGGSYEQYF
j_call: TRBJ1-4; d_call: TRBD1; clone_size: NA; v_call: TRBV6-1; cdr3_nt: TGTGCCAGCAGTGAAGGGACAGGGGGCGAAAAACTGCTTTTT; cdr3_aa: CASSEGTGGEKLLF
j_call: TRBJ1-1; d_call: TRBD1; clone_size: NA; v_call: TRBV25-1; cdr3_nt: TGTGCCAGCAGTGCCGCGGACAGGATGAACACTGAAGCTTTCTTT; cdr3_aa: CASSAADRMNTEAFF
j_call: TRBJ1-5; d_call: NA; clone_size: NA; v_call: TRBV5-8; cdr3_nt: TGTGCCAGCAGCTTGTGGACAGATAATAGCAATCAGCCCCAGCATTTT; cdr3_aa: CASSLWTDNSNQPQHF
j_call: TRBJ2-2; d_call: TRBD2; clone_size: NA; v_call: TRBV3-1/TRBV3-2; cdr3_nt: TGTGCCAGCAGCCGGACTAGCGGGAGCACCGGGGAGCTGTTTTTT; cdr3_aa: CASSRTSGSTGELFF
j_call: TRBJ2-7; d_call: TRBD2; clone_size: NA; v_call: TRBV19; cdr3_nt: TGTGCCAGTAGTATTCGGGAGACTAGCGAAGGGTACGAGCAGTACTTC; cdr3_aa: CASSIRETSEGYEQYF
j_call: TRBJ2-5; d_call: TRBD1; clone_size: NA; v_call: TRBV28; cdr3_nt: TGTGCCAGCAGTTTTGGGACAGACCAGGAGACCCAGTACTTC; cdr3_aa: CASSFGTDQETQYF
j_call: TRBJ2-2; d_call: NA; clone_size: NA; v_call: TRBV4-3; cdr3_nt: TGCGCCAGCAGCCGCGCGGGGCTAACGTCCGGGGAGCTGTTTTTT; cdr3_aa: CASSRAGLTSGELFF
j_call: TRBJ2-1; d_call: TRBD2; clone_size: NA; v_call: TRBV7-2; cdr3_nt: TGTGCCAGCAGCTCCACGGGACTAGCGGGCCCAAGGAACTACAATGAGCAGTTCTTC; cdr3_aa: CASSSTGLAGPRNYNEQFF
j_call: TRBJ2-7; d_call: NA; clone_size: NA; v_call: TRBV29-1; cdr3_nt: TGCAGCGTTGTAGGGGCCGTCGCCTACGAGCAGTACTTC; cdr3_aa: CSVVGAVAYEQYF
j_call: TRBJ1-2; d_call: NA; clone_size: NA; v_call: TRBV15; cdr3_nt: TGTGCCACCAGCAGTGAGGGGTCAGGGGCAGATGGCTACACCTTC; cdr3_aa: CATSSEGSGADGYTF
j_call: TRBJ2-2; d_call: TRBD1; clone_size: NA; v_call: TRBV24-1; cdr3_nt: TGTGCCACCAGTGATACGACAGGGGGCGTCACCGGGGAGCTGTTTTTT; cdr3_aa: CATSDTTGGVTGELFF
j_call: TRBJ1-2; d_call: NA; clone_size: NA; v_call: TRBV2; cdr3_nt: TGTGCCAGCAGTGATGGTTTGGCGGGTGATGGCTACACCTTC; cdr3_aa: CASSDGLAGDGYTF
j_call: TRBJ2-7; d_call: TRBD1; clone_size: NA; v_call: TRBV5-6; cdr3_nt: TGTGCCAGCAGTTGGACAGGGACCGAGCAGTACTTC; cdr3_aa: CASSWTGTEQYF
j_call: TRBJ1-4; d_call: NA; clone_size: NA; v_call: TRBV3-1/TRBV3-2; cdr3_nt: TGTGCCAGCAGCCAAGATGCGGCCCGTGATGAAAAACTGCTTTTT; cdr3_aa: CASSQDAARDEKLLF
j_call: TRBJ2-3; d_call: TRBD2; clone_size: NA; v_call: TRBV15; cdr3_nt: TGTGCCACCAGCGGACGGACTAGCGTTTCGGATACGCAGTATTTT; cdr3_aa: CATSGRTSVSDTQYF
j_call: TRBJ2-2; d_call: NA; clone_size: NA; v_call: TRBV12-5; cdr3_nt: TGTGCTAGTGGTTTGTCACATGGCACCGGGGAGCTGTTTTTT; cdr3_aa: CASGLSHGTGELFF
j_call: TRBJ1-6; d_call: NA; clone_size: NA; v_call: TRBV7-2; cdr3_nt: TGTGCCAGCAGCTTAGACGGGAGGGGAAATTCACCCCTCCACTTT; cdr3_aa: CASSLDGRGNSPLHF
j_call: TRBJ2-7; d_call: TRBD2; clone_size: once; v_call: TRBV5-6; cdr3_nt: TGTGCCAGCAGCTTGGACGGGAGGGCCTTGGACGAGCAGTACTTC; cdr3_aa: CASSLDGRALDEQYF
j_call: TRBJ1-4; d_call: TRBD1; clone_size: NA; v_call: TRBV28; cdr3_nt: TGTGCCAGCAGCCTTGACAGGGGGGGTGAAAAACTGTTTTTT; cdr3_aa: CASSLDRGGEKLFF
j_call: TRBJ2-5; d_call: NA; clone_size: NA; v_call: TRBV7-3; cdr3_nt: TGTGCCAGCAGCCAAGTGCGGGGCGAGACCCAGTACTTC; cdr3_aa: CASSQVRGETQYF
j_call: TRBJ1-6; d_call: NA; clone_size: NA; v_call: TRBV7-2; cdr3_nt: TGTGCCAGCAGCTTAGGGTCAGGCCCACATAATTCACCCCTCCACTTT; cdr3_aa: CASSLGSGPHNSPLHF
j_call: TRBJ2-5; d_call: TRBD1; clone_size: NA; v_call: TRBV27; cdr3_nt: TGTGCCAGCAGTTTATTGGGTGACAGGGGAGAGACCCAGTACTTC; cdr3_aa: CASSLLGDRGETQYF
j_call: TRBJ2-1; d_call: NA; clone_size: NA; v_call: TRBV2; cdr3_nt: TGTGCCAGCACTGCCATCGGGACTGCAGATGAGCAGTTCTTC; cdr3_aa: CASTAIGTADEQFF
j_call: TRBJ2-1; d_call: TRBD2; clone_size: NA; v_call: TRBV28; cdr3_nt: TGTGCCAGCAGTAGCGGGGATCGCGAGCAGTTCTTC; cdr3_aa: CASSSGDREQFF
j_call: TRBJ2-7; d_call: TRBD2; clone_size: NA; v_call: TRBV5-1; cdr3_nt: TGCGCCAGCAGCTCGGAGAGGGCTTGGCGGGAGCCCTACGAGCAGTACTTC; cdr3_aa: CASSSERAWREPYEQYF
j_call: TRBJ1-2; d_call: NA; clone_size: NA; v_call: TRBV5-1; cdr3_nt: TGCGCCAGCAGCTTAACAGGGCAAGGCTACACCTTC; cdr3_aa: CASSLTGQGYTF
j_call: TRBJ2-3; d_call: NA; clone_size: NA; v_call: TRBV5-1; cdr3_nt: TGCGCCAGCAGCTTGGCCCCTCGGGCAGATACGCAGTATTTT; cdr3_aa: CASSLAPRADTQYF
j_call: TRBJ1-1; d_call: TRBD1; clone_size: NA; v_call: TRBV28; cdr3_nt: TGTGCCAGCAGTTTGGTCCCGGACAGGTCTTACCTTGGGACTGAAGCTTTCTTT; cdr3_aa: CASSLVPDRSYLGTEAFF
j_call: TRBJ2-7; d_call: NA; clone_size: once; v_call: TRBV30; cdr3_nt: TGTGCCTGGAGCCGCGGCCCCTTCCCCCACGAGCAGTACTTC; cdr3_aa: CAWSRGPFPHEQYF
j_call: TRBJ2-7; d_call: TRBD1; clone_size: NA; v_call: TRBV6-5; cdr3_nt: TGTGCCAGCATGGCCCCGGGACAGCCGAGCGAGCAGTACTTC; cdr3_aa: CASMAPGQPSEQYF
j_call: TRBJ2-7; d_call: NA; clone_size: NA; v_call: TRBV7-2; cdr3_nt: TGTGCCAGCAGCTTAGGGGGCAAAGGCTACGAGCAGTACTTC; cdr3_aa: CASSLGGKGYEQYF
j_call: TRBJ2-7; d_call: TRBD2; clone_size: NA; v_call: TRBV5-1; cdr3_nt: TGCGCCAGCAGCTTGGAAGGGCTAGCGGGATCCTACGAGCAGTACTTC; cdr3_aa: CASSLEGLAGSYEQYF
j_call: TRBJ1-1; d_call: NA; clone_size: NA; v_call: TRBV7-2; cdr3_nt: TGTGCCAGCAGCCCTTATCAGGATGGTGAAGCTTTCTTT; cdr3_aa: CASSPYQDGEAFF
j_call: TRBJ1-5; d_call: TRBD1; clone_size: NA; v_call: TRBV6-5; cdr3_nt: TGTGCCAGCAGCACTGACAGGGGTAGCAATCAGCCCCAGCATTTT; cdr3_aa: CASSTDRGSNQPQHF
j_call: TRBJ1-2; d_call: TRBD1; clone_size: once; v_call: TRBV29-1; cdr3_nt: TGCAGCGCCACGGGACAGTTGGGGGGCTACACCTTC; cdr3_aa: CSATGQLGGYTF
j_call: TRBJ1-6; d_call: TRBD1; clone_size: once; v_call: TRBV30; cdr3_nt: TGTGCCTGGAGTTCTTACCGTAGGGGGCTCTATTCACCCCTCCACTTT; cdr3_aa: CAWSSYRRGLYSPLHF